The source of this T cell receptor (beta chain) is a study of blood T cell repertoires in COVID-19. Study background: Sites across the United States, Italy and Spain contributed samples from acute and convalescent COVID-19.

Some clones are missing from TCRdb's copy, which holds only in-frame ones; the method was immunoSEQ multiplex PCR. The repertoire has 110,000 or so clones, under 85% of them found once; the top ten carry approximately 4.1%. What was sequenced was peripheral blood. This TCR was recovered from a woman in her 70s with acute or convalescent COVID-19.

For the CDR3, the DNA is TGCGCCAGCAGCCAAGTGCACTGGAGCTCCTATAATTCACCCCTCCACTTT. Protein product: CASSQVHWSSYNSPLHF. The V and J genes are TRBV4-3 and TRBJ1-6; D call uncertain. V shed 1 base and J shed 0 bases, with 10 bases lying between them. The CDR3 sequence is 17 residues long. Per germline, CDR1 LGHNA and CDR2 YSLEER.